One sample yielded the 4 T cell receptor beta chains listed below, sequenced in a study of T cell responses to AZD1222 COVID-19 vaccine. Sequencing was performed with immunoSEQ multiplex PCR; in TCRdb, only in-frame clones are kept and a portion is missing. The sample has 95,000 to 150,000 clones, about 90% seen once; the top ten hold nearly 4.5%. The material sequenced was peripheral blood, taken on day 0 of MenACWY control vaccination. The receptors come from an adult in good health.

The chain couples TRBV6-1 to TRBJ2-6; D unclear. The germline V and J ends were trimmed by 1 base and 1 base, with 5 bases remaining between them. CDR3 length equals 15 residues. The germline V gene has CDR1 MNHNS and CDR2 SASEGT. DNA for the CDR3: TGTGCCAGCAGTGAAGGCTCATCTGGGGCCAACGTCCTGACTTTC. Protein sequence: CASSEGSSGANVLTF.

This rearrangement joins TRBV15 to TRBJ2-7; TRBD1 matches at 7 bases. The junction had 8 bases not matched to a gene; V was cut back by 3 bases and J by 3 bases. The CDR3 has 15 residues. The germline V gene has CDR1 LNHNV and CDR2 YYDKDF (reference sequence). The CDR3 here is CATSSGTATYYEQYF. The CDR3 region has the DNA TGTGCCACCAGCAGTGGGACAGCGACTTACTACGAGCAGTACTTC.

V usage is TRBV7-9 and J usage is TRBJ1-1; possibly TRBD1 for D (5 bases). Germline V gene sequence: CDR1 SEHNR, CDR2 FQNEAQ (reference sequence). The CDR3 has 14 amino acids. V was shortened by 7 bases and J by 3 bases, with 15 bases between the two germline ends. This chain's CDR3 is CASTQGYTDTEAFF. CDR3 in DNA: TGTGCCAGCACCCAGGGTTATACGGACACTGAAGCTTTCTTT.

The CDR3 spells CASRTGRAFGETQYF. CDR3 in DNA: TGTGCCAGCAGGACAGGACGGGCGTTTGGCGAGACCCAGTACTTC. The V gene is TRBV7-2, the J gene TRBJ2-5, with TRBD1 as a possible D gene (6 bases). CDR1 SGHTA and CDR2 FQGNSA come from the germline V gene. CDR3 length: 15 residues. Deletions cut 6 bases from V and 5 bases from J, with 19 bases between.